This TCR beta chain was sequenced in a study of CD8+ T cells in alopecia areata. Study in general: Treated patients took oral tofacitinib at 5 to 10 mg twice daily. Dosing with tofacitinib proceeded for 6 to 18 months, followed by 6 months off drug. Whole-study findings and limits: Tofacitinib did not eliminate many expanded lesional clones from scalp or blood. Normal scalp showed lower clonality than lesional scalp, especially alopecia totalis/universalis.

Treatment specified: oral pan-JAK inhibitor, 5-10 mg twice daily. The V gene lost 0 bases and the J gene lost 8 bases, with 17 bases spanning the gap. The CDR3 has 16 amino acids. CDR1 is MNHEY and CDR2 is SMNVEV in the germline V gene (reference sequence). With regard to this clone: The antigen is not known.

Following RNA extraction, reverse transcription yielded cDNA that acted as the sequencing template. Using immunoSEQ multiplex PCR, the repertoire was profiled, and TCRdb retains in-frame clones only, with some absent. In the table there are 180,000 or so clones, about 53% of which are singletons. Here the sequenced sample was CD8+ T cells sorted from blood, taken at week 24, from a patient treated with tofacitinib. The rearrangement joins TRBV27 to TRBJ1-5; D may be TRBD1 (5 bases). The TCR was taken from a human donor with alopecia areata. The CDR3 coding sequence is TGTGCCAGCAGTTTATCCAGAGCAGGGCCCGCAGAGCCCCAGCATTTT. It codes for CASSLSRAGPAEPQHF.